A selection of T cell receptor beta chains follows, all from one sample in a study of PD-1 blockade in classical Hodgkin lymphoma. Measured with immunoSEQ multiplex PCR; TCRdb has only the in-frame clones, and not every one. Of approximately 100,000 clones listed, around nine tenths are singletons. The material sequenced was peripheral blood mononuclear cells (PBMCs), taken at baseline. These receptors all stem from a human donor with classical Hodgkin lymphoma. Both conserved end residues are part of each CDR3. A D gene is named only where the DNA matches it firmly. Expanded clones get a size class; other rows say once, few or many, or leave the size out.

v_gene,j_gene,len,abundance,d_gene,CDR3nt,CDR3aa
TRBV2,TRBJ2-5,17,-,TRBD2,TGTGCCAGCATGACGGGACTAGCGGGAGGTTCCCAAGAGACCCAGTACTTC,CASMTGLAGGSQETQYF
TRBV6-5,TRBJ1-5,14,few,-,TGTGCCAGCAGTTACTCAGGTAGCAATCAGCCCCAGCATTTT,CASSYSGSNQPQHF
TRBV2,TRBJ1-2,14,-,-,TGTGCCAGCAGTGAAGGGCGGAGAGGCTATGGCTACACCTTC,CASSEGRRGYGYTF
TRBV11-3,TRBJ2-5,12,-,-,TGTGCCAGCAGCCAGTACCAAGAGACCCAGTACTTC,CASSQYQETQYF
TRBV5-1,TRBJ2-7,15,-,-,TGCGCCAGCAGCTTGGCGGAGGATACCTTCTACGAGCAGTACTTC,CASSLAEDTFYEQYF
TRBV5-1,TRBJ2-5,16,-,TRBD1,TGCGCCAGCAGCTTGGCGCCGGGACAGGGGGCAGAGACCCAGTACTTC,CASSLAPGQGAETQYF
TRBV5-4,TRBJ2-3,15,-,-,TGTGCCAGCAGACATAAGAAGGGGAGCACAGATACGCAGTATTTT,CASRHKKGSTDTQYF
TRBV18,TRBJ1-2,14,once,-,TGTGCCAGCTCACCACGGCAGGAGAACTATGGCTACACCTTC,CASSPRQENYGYTF
TRBV7-6,TRBJ1-2,16,-,-,TGTGCCAGCAGCACGGTCGGACAGAAAGCTAACTATGGCTACACCTTC,CASSTVGQKANYGYTF
TRBV6-5,TRBJ1-1,13,-,-,TGTGCCAGTGGGAGGGGGACGGACACTGAAGCTTTCTTT,CASGRGTDTEAFF
TRBV28,TRBJ2-7,14,-,-,TGTGCCAGCAGTTTAGGGCCCCGGCCCCTGAAGCAGTACTTC,CASSLGPRPLKQYF
TRBV30,TRBJ2-3,15,-,TRBD2,TGTGCCTGGAGTGCCGGGACTAGCGCCCCGGATACGCAGTATTTT,CAWSAGTSAPDTQYF
TRBV5-1,TRBJ1-4,17,-,-,TGCGCCAGCAGCTTGGGTGATGGGGGAACCTCTAATGAAAAACTGTTTTTT,CASSLGDGGTSNEKLFF
TRBV10-3,TRBJ1-1,14,-,-,TGTGCCACGAGTTTCGACAGATCGAACACTGAAGCTTTCTTT,CATSFDRSNTEAFF
TRBV5-1,TRBJ2-7,14,-,TRBD1,TGCGCCAGCAGCTCAGGACAGGGGGCCCACGAGCAGTACTTC,CASSSGQGAHEQYF
TRBV5-1,TRBJ1-2,15,once,TRBD1,TGCGCCAGCAGCTTTCAGGGGGTACCAGACTATGGCTACACCTTC,CASSFQGVPDYGYTF
TRBV5-4,TRBJ2-2,17,-,TRBD2,TGTGCCAGCAGCTCCCGACTAGCGGGAGTCGGCACCGGGGAGCTGTTTTTT,CASSSRLAGVGTGELFF
TRBV11-1,TRBJ2-1,18,-,-,TGTGCCAGCAGCACTAGGGTCCAATTCACGCTAGTTACCAATGAGCAGTTCTTC,CASSTRVQFTLVTNEQFF
TRBV9,TRBJ1-2,14,-,-,TGTGCCAGCAGCCCCCCCCAAGCGGTTTATGGCTACACCTTC,CASSPPQAVYGYTF
TRBV19,TRBJ2-7,16,-,-,TGTGCCAGTAGCGTGAACGCCGGACGGAGCTCCTACGAGCAGTACTTC,CASSVNAGRSSYEQYF
TRBV5-4,TRBJ2-2,18,-,TRBD2,TGTGCCAGCAGCACACGGACTAGCGGGCGGGCGAACACCGGGGAGCTGTTTTTT,CASSTRTSGRANTGELFF
TRBV7-9,TRBJ2-5,15,-,TRBD1,TGTGCCAGCAGCTTGGTACAGGGGATGTCAGAGACCCAGTACTTC,CASSLVQGMSETQYF
TRBV25-1,TRBJ1-3,15,-,-,TGTGCCAGCAGTGAATATGACAACTCTGGAAACACCATATATTTT,CASSEYDNSGNTIYF
TRBV15,TRBJ2-7,13,-,-,TGTGCCACCAGCGGTATAGGGTTAAGGGAGCAGTACTTC,CATSGIGLREQYF
TRBV7-9,TRBJ1-1,16,-,TRBD1,TGTGCCAGCAGCTCACCCCTGACAGGGATGAACACTGAAGCTTTCTTT,CASSSPLTGMNTEAFF
TRBV18,TRBJ1-1,16,-,TRBD1,TGTGCCAGCTCACCACTTCATGGGACAGGGAACACTGAAGCTTTCTTT,CASSPLHGTGNTEAFF
TRBV5-1,TRBJ2-2,16,-,-,TGCGCCAGCAGCTTGGTTTATCCAGGGGAAGACGGGGAGCTGTTTTTT,CASSLVYPGEDGELFF
TRBV27,TRBJ1-2,11,once,-,TGTGCCAGCAGTTCCTCCTATGGCTACACCTTC,CASSSSYGYTF